One sample yielded the 20 T cell receptor beta chains listed below, sequenced in a study of blood T cells in healthy people across ages. A J-beta primer mix and a sample-barcoded 5' primer were used in a second PCR of roughly 6 to 12 cycles. Via MiXCR, TCRdb re-called the 5' RACE reads, giving one row per CDR3 protein. The table records about 800,000 distinct CDR3 sequences, around a quarter of them present only once. These sequences were also reported in another study, on T cells of mothers and their children.

The sequenced sample was blood. The receptors originated from a boy aged 5-17 years in good health.

The chain combines TRBV2 with TRBJ1-5; D gene uncertain. Germline CDR1 and CDR2: SNHLY and FYNNEI. The V end was cut by 7 bases, the J end by 7 bases, with 14 bases between. CDR3 length: 13 amino acids. The CDR3 protein is CASTPEGGQPQHF. In DNA, the CDR3 is TGTGCCAGCACCCCGGAGGGAGGCCAGCCCCAGCATTTT.

This chain uses TRBV29-1 with TRBJ1-1; 8 nucleotides agree with TRBD1. From germline, CDR1 is SQVTM and CDR2 ANQGSEA. This CDR3 region has 13 residues. With V trimmed by 4 bases and J by 6 bases, 7 bases remained unmatched. The CDR3 coding sequence is TGCAGCGTTGCGGGCAGGGGGCTGCCTGAAGCTTTCTTT. It specifies CSVAGRGLPEAFF.

This clonotype has ten or more counts. The chain couples TRBV20-1 to TRBJ2-4; D uncertain. This CDR3 comprises 14 residues. Trimming stripped 2 bases from V and 0 bases from J, with 8 bases between. Germline CDR1 DFQATT, CDR2 SNEGSKA (reference sequence). In DNA form, the CDR3 reads TGCAGTGCTAGACCACTTCTAGCCAAAAACATTCAGTACTTC. Amino acids: CSARPLLAKNIQYF.

This clonotype was seen ten or more times. The rearrangement links TRBV18 to TRBJ2-1, with 9 bases that match TRBD1. The ends lost 3 bases at V and 4 bases at J; junction bases unmatched: 4. Germline assignment: CDR1 KGHSH and CDR2 LQKENI. The CDR3 sequence is 15 residues long. CDR3 region: CASSPGQGLYNEQFF. CDR3 coding DNA: TGTGCCAGCTCACCGGGACAGGGCCTTTACAATGAGCAGTTCTTC.

V is TRBV4-3 and J is TRBJ2-5; D is uncertain. This CDR3 spans 14 amino acids. The germline V and J ends were trimmed by 0 bases and 1 base, with 6 bases remaining between them. CDR1 LGHNA and CDR2 YSLEER come from the germline V gene. The CDR3 sequence is CASSQDFSQETQYF. In DNA form, the CDR3 reads TGCGCCAGCAGCCAAGATTTTTCCCAAGAGACCCAGTACTTC.

Only a few counts were recorded for this clonotype. CDR3 in DNA: TGCAGTGCGCCGGGGGCGGTAGGTGAAAAACTGTTTTTT. Amino acid sequence: CSAPGAVGEKLFF. The rearrangement uses TRBV20-1 and TRBJ1-4, with D perhaps matching TRBD1 (6 bases). Looked up from germline, CDR1 is DFQATT and CDR2 is SNEGSKA (reference sequence). The CDR3 contains 13 residues. Trimming took off 6 bases at V and 7 bases at J, with 15 bases between the two ends.

For this clonotype: A much larger clone differs by one base, so this may be a read error. CDR3 sequence: CASRGTGDPYKQYF. Here the CDR3 DNA reads TGTGCCAGCAGAGGGACAGGGGATCCCTACAAGCAGTACTTC. The V and J genes are TRBV6-6 and TRBJ2-7; 10 bases are shared with TRBD1. Germline lookup yields CDR1 MNHNY and CDR2 SVGAGI (reference sequence). The CDR3 contains 14 residues.

The chain couples TRBV27 to TRBJ2-1; a weak D match, TRBD1 (5 bases). Germline CDR1 reads MNHEY; CDR2 reads SMNVEV (reference sequence). Trimming removed 5 bases at V and 6 bases at J, with 23 bases between. This CDR3 contains 17 residues. This CDR3 is CASSDLPNQGARNEQFF. CDR3 nucleotides: TGTGCCAGCAGTGACCTCCCCAATCAGGGTGCGCGCAATGAGCAGTTCTTC.

The V call is TRBV5-1, the J call TRBJ2-5; D may be TRBD2 (5 bases). The J call may be in error: the DNA end matches TRBJ2-7 better. CDR3 size: 12 residues. Germline CDR1 reads SGHRS; CDR2 reads YFSETQ. The CDR3 coding sequence is TGCGCCAGCAGCCCGCGGGCCCACGAGCAGTACTTC. This codes for CASSPRAHEQYF.

This chain links TRBV20-1 with TRBJ2-5; D unclear. Judging by the DNA end, TRBJ2-7 fits better; the J call may be wrong. Germline CDR1 is DFQATT and CDR2 is SNEGSKA (reference sequence). CDR3 length: 13 amino acids. The CDR3 is CSADSGPTYEQYF. The CDR3 coding sequence is TGCAGTGCCGACTCGGGCCCAACCTACGAGCAGTACTTC.

The chain has TRBV11-2 and TRBJ1-4, with 10 bases fitting TRBD1. The trim removed 4 bases at V and 6 bases at J, leaving 5 bases unmatched. In germline, CDR1 is SGHAT, CDR2 FQNNGV. This CDR3 is 15 amino acids long. CDR3 protein: CASSWTGTGDEKLFF. DNA for the CDR3: TGTGCCAGCAGCTGGACCGGGACAGGGGATGAAAAACTGTTTTTT.

This rearrangement joins TRBV12-3 or TRBV12-4 to TRBJ2-7; possibly TRBD2 for D (7 bases). Trimming removed 4 bases from V and 6 bases from J, with 13 bases in between. This CDR3 is 13 amino acids long. CDR3 DNA sequence: TGTGCCAGCAGTTCCACAGGGAGGGGCGAGCAGTACTTC. Translating gives CASSSTGRGEQYF.

This clonotype was counted once. The gene calls are TRBV5-5 and TRBJ1-5; D possibly corresponds to TRBD1 (5 bases). Germline loops: CDR1 SGHKS, CDR2 YYEKEE (reference sequence). This CDR3 has 16 amino acids. Trimming cost V 3 bases and J 0 bases, with 13 bases left between them. CDR3 sequence reads: CASSSDRDLSNQPQHF. CDR3 DNA: TGTGCCAGCAGCTCCGACCGGGACCTTAGCAATCAGCCCCAGCATTTT.

J is TRBJ2-7 and V is TRBV7-2; D tentatively fits TRBD1 or TRBD2 (5 bases each). V was shortened by 5 bases and J by 4 bases, with 12 bases between the two germline ends. CDR3 length: 13 residues. The V gene's germline CDR1 is SGHTA and CDR2 FQGNSA. The CDR3 sequence is CASSAGAEYEQYF. The CDR3 DNA is TGTGCCAGCAGCGCCGGGGCAGAGTACGAGCAGTACTTC.

To note about this clonotype: The conserved phenylalanine or tryptophan is not found at the CDR3 terminus, so this likely reflects a read error. CDR3 sequence (DNA): TGTGCCTGGAGTGGACAGCTCAACACTGAAGCTTTCTCT. It specifies CAWSGQLNTEAFS. V and J are TRBV30 and TRBJ1-1; possible D gene TRBD1, 5 bases. The V end was cut by 1 base, the J end by 2 bases, with 8 bases between. CDR1 is GTSNPN, CDR2 SVGIG, per germline (reference sequence). The CDR3 covers 13 residues.

This clonotype showed up just a few times. This is likely a read error, given that the CDR3 carries no conserved phenylalanine or tryptophan at its end. The chain is built from TRBV28 and TRBJ1-3, with D tentatively TRBD1 (5 bases). The CDR3 consists of 15 residues. Germline V lookup: CDR1 MDHEN, CDR2 SYDVKM. V was pared by 4 bases and J by 3 bases, with 13 bases between. The CDR3 reads CASSSGGGGGNTIYL. In DNA form, the CDR3 reads TGTGCCAGCAGTTCGGGGGGTGGTGGTGGAAACACCATATATCTT.

This clonotype was counted between two and nine times. The J gene is TRBJ2-1, the V gene TRBV7-6, with TRBD1 matching 9 bases. Germline V gene sequence: CDR1 SGHVS, CDR2 FNYEAQ. The V segment lost 6 bases and the J segment 4 bases; nucleotides outside the gene matches: 7. The CDR3 consists of 15 residues. CDR3 nucleotide sequence: TGTGCCAGCAGACCCGGGACAGGGCTGTACAATGAGCAGTTCTTC. It yields the protein CASRPGTGLYNEQFF.

This clonotype was seen a handful of times. The genes are TRBV4-3 and TRBJ2-7, with 10 bases fitting TRBD2. The CDR3 spans 15 residues. Per the germline V gene, CDR1 is LGHNA and CDR2 is YSLEER. V shed 3 bases and J 2 bases; nucleotides not matched to a gene: 4. DNA of the CDR3: TGCGCCAGCAGCCAGTCCCTAGCGGGGGCCTACGAGCAGTACTTC. It translates to CASSQSLAGAYEQYF.

The chain is built from TRBV4-1 and TRBJ1-2; D ambiguous. The V gene's germline CDR1 is MGHRA and CDR2 YSYEKL. The CDR3 is made up of 16 amino acids. The V and J ends lost 0 bases and 2 bases respectively, with 13 bases between them. CDR3 DNA: TGCGCCAGCAGCCAAGAGGAGGGTCCCTTAAACTATGGCTACACCTTC. Its translation: CASSQEEGPLNYGYTF.

The V gene is TRBV20-1, the J gene TRBJ2-3; TRBD2 matches 7 bases. CDR3 length: 15 amino acids. J gave up 0 bases and V 8 bases, and 11 bases lay outside the gene matches. Germline V CDR1 and CDR2: DFQATT, SNEGSKA (reference sequence). CDR3 residues: CSQRWGGGSTDTQYF. In DNA form, the CDR3 reads TGCAGTCAACGGTGGGGGGGAGGAAGCACAGATACGCAGTATTTT.